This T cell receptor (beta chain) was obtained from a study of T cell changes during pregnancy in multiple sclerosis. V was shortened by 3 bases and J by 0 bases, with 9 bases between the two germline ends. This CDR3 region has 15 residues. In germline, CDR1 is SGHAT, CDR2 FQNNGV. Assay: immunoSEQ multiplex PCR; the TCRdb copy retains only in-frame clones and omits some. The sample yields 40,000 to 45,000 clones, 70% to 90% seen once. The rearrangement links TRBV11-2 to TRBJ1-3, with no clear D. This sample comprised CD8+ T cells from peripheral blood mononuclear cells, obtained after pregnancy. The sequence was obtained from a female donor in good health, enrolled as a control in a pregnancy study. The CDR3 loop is CASSFDKLSGNTIYF. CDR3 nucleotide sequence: TGTGCCAGCAGCTTCGACAAGCTCTCTGGAAACACCATATATTTT.